These 31 T cell receptor beta chains came from one sample sequenced in a study of T cell responses to AZD1222 COVID-19 vaccine (dated by TCRdb to about 2021). The label giving this sample's time point can be read as: about 28 days (+/-7) after the second vaccine dose. To prepare the library, the immunoSEQ multiplex PCR assay was applied. Entries here come from immuneACCESS through TCRdb and include only in-frame sequences with V and J called. Some clones fail to appear in such tables; in the studies checked, an unresolved V gene covers under half of the shortfall, and the cause of the remainder is unknown. The sample has roughly 120,000 clones on record, 80% to 90% of them singletons. The ten biggest clones cover approximately 6.5% of the sample. The sequenced sample was peripheral blood, obtained 28 days after the second AZD1222 dose. Receptors were obtained from an adult who received the AZD1222 COVID-19 vaccine.

This chain links TRBV19 with TRBJ1-1; TRBD1 agrees at 7 bases. V shed 6 bases and J 4 bases; nucleotides not matched to a gene: 14. This CDR3 has 16 amino acids. The germline V gene encodes CDR1 LNHDA and CDR2 SQIVND (reference sequence). DNA for the CDR3: TGTGCCAGTAGCCCCGAGGGGGGACAGTGGAGCACTGAAGCTTTCTTT. This codes for CASSPEGGQWSTEAFF.

The chain has TRBV5-1 and TRBJ2-5; no clear D. The CDR3 totals 15 residues. V was shortened by 4 bases and J by 4 bases, with 17 bases between the two germline ends. In germline, CDR1 is SGHRS, CDR2 YFSETQ. CDR3: CASSPRTPNRETQYF. The CDR3 coding sequence is TGCGCCAGCAGCCCGAGGACCCCCAATCGAGAGACCCAGTACTTC.

The rearrangement uses TRBV11-2 and TRBJ2-3; D may match TRBD1 or TRBD2 (5 bases each). Germline-derived CDR1 and CDR2 are SGHAT and FQNNGV. CDR3 length: 16 residues. Trimming removed 2 bases at V and 0 bases at J, with 12 bases between. The CDR3 nucleotides are TGTGCCAGCAGCTTATCGTCTGGGGGTAGCACAGATACGCAGTATTTT. It is translated as CASSLSSGGSTDTQYF.

J is TRBJ2-2 and V is TRBV27; 7 nucleotides agree with TRBD1. V was clipped by 7 bases and J by 2 bases; unmatched bases: 7. The CDR3 is made up of 15 amino acids. The germline CDR1 and CDR2 sequences are MNHEY and SMNVEV (reference sequence). CDR3 amino acids: CASTLRGRNTGELFF. The CDR3 DNA is TGTGCCAGCACATTAAGGGGGCGTAACACCGGGGAGCTGTTTTTT.

V usage is TRBV19 and J usage is TRBJ1-5; D is possibly TRBD1 (6 bases). V lost 7 bases to trimming and J lost 0 bases, with 22 bases between them. CDR1 and CDR2 (germline): LNHDA, SQIVND (reference sequence). This CDR3 comprises 18 residues. CDR3 sequence reads: CASTLLGGAIYSNQPQHF. Here the CDR3 DNA reads TGTGCCAGTACCTTGCTTGGGGGGGCCATTTATAGCAATCAGCCCCAGCATTTT. Variable domain in full (rest from reference TRBV19 and TRBJ1-5): DGGITQSPKYLFRKEGQNVTLSCEQNLNHDAMYWYRQDPGQGLRLIYYSQIVNDFQKGDIAEGYSVSREKKESFPLTVTSAQKNPTAFYLCASTLLGGAIYSNQPQHFGDGTRLSIL.

This chain uses TRBV19 with TRBJ2-3; 7 bases line up with TRBD1. V was pared by 5 bases and J by 0 bases, with 5 bases of the junction left unmatched. Germline CDR1 is LNHDA and CDR2 is SQIVND (reference sequence). This CDR3 has 15 residues. The CDR3 protein is CASSLGTASTDTQYF. The CDR3 DNA reads TGTGCCAGTAGTTTAGGGACAGCGAGCACAGATACGCAGTATTTT.

The chain recombines TRBV3-1 (or the pseudogene TRBV3-2) with TRBJ1-2, with no clear D. The CDR3 consists of 14 residues. Germline CDR1 reads LGHDT; CDR2 reads YNNKEL (reference sequence). V gave up 4 bases and J gave up 4 bases, with 13 bases separating them. Written as DNA, the CDR3 is TGTGCCAGCAGCCTAGGAGACCTGCCCTATGGCTACACCTTC. It yields the protein CASSLGDLPYGYTF.

This clone was counted a few times. The chain employs TRBV7-8 and TRBJ2-7; D gene unclear. The ends were cut back, 2 bases at V and 5 bases at J, with 10 bases in the middle. Germline V gene lookup returns CDR1 SGHVS and CDR2 FQNEAQ. The CDR3 covers 13 residues. This CDR3 is CASSLPKRDEQYF. In nucleotides, the CDR3 is TGTGCCAGCAGCTTACCCAAAAGGGACGAGCAGTACTTC.

The chain carries TRBV19 and TRBJ2-2; 10 bases match TRBD1. The CDR3 extends over 15 amino acids. V lost 5 bases, J lost 4 bases, and 4 bases stayed unmatched. Germline CDR1 reads LNHDA; CDR2 reads SQIVND (reference sequence). Here the CDR3 DNA reads TGTGCCAGTAGTCTGACAGGGGGCAGCACCGGGGAGCTGTTTTTT. Its protein is CASSLTGGSTGELFF.

V gene TRBV18 combines with J gene TRBJ1-6, with D unclear. Trimming took off 3 bases at V and 5 bases at J, with 8 bases between the two ends. The CDR3 extends over 14 amino acids. Germline CDR1 KGHSH, CDR2 LQKENI. CDR3 nucleotide sequence: TGTGCCAGCTCACCCGGGTCTCATAATTCACCCCTCCACTTT. This encodes CASSPGSHNSPLHF.

This sequence joins TRBV4-3 and TRBJ2-7; the D gene could be TRBD1 or TRBD2 (5 bases each). The V and J ends lost 0 bases and 3 bases respectively, with 15 bases between them. Per the germline V gene, CDR1 is LGHNA and CDR2 is YSLEER. The CDR3 sequence is 16 residues long. The CDR3 DNA is TGCGCCAGCAGCCAAGATACTAGTGAGGGGAGCTACGAGCAGTACTTC. It specifies CASSQDTSEGSYEQYF.

In its sample, this clone was seen once. The CDR3 here is CASSQSPRYEQYF. Here the CDR3 DNA reads TGCGCCAGCAGCCAATCGCCCCGCTACGAGCAGTACTTC. This sequence joins TRBV4-1 and TRBJ2-7; D is unresolved. CDR3 length: 13 residues. Per germline, CDR1 MGHRA and CDR2 YSYEKL. V was cut by 2 bases and J by 3 bases, with 8 bases left in between.

V is TRBV7-2 and J is TRBJ2-7; 7 bases line up with TRBD2. The J segment lost 4 bases and the V segment lost 1 base, leaving 10 bases of the junction unmatched. CDR1 and CDR2 from the germline V gene are SGHTA and FQGNSA. CDR3 size: 16 residues. CDR3 in amino acids: CASSLGRIAGAYEQYF. The CDR3 DNA is TGTGCCAGCAGCTTAGGTAGGATAGCGGGTGCTTACGAGCAGTACTTC.

The chain combines TRBV28 with TRBJ1-1; no reliable D call. V was trimmed by 7 bases and J by 11 bases, leaving 20 bases between them. CDR3 length: 13 amino acids. Germline V gene data show CDR1 as MDHEN and CDR2 as SYDVKM. The CDR3 is CASTQRHEGGAFF. The DNA of the CDR3 is TGTGCCAGCACCCAACGTCATGAGGGAGGTGCTTTCTTT.

To note about this clone: The sample has other DNA sequences that encode this CDR3 too. As DNA, the CDR3 is TGTGCCAGCAGTTTACGTCCGGGCCGCTCCTACGAGCAGTACTTC. It codes for CASSLRPGRSYEQYF. The rearrangement uses TRBV27 and TRBJ2-7; no clear D gene. V dropped 2 bases and J dropped 0 bases, with 11 bases sitting between them. Per germline, CDR1 MNHEY and CDR2 SMNVEV (reference sequence). The CDR3 runs to 15 residues.

The rearrangement links TRBV9 to TRBJ2-7; D is ambiguous. V lost 0 bases and J lost 2, with 9 bases in between. This CDR3 is 14 amino acids long. The germline gives CDR1 SGDLS, CDR2 YYNGEE. The CDR3 loop reads CASSVASVPYEQYF. In nucleotides, the CDR3 is TGTGCCAGCAGCGTAGCCTCAGTGCCCTACGAGCAGTACTTC.

The V gene is TRBV19, the J gene TRBJ2-1; no clear D gene. Trimming cost V 6 bases and J 9 bases, with 15 bases left between them. There are 13 residues in the CDR3. Germline CDR1 and CDR2: LNHDA and SQIVND (reference sequence). The CDR3 sequence is CASSDHMYGEQFF. The CDR3 bases are TGTGCCAGTAGCGATCACATGTACGGTGAGCAGTTCTTC.

The chain joins TRBV28 to TRBJ2-7, with 8 positions matching TRBD1. The CDR3 is made up of 15 amino acids. Looked up from germline, CDR1 is MDHEN and CDR2 is SYDVKM. Germline trimming cut 5 bases from V and 2 bases from J; bases unmatched to any gene: 8. In DNA form, the CDR3 reads TGTGCCAGCAGTCAAGGGGGGACAGGAGCCTACGAGCAGTACTTC. Translated: CASSQGGTGAYEQYF.

The chain has TRBV4-1 and TRBJ1-5; 8 positions match TRBD1. V was pared by 0 bases and J by 5 bases, with 9 bases of the junction left unmatched. The CDR3 is 17 residues long. Germline V lookup: CDR1 MGHRA, CDR2 YSYEKL. The CDR3 loop is CASSQDLFRTGHQPQHF. The CDR3 coding sequence is TGCGCCAGCAGCCAAGATCTCTTTCGGACAGGGCATCAGCCCCAGCATTTT.

The chain has TRBV5-1 and TRBJ1-3; possibly TRBD1 for D (5 bases). The ends were cut back, 0 bases at V and 2 bases at J, with 6 bases in the middle. CDR3 size: 14 residues. The germline V gene has CDR1 SGHRS and CDR2 YFSETQ. CDR3: CASSLGQPGNTIYF. The CDR3 region has the DNA TGCGCCAGCAGCTTGGGACAGCCTGGAAACACCATATATTTT. The full variable domain, completed using reference TRBV5-1 and TRBJ1-3, is KAGVTQTPRYLIKTRGQQVTLSCSPISGHRSVSWYQQTPGQGLQFLFEYFSETQRNKGNFPGRFSGRQFSNSRSEMNVSTLELGDSALYLCASSLGQPGNTIYFGEGSWLTVV.

The chain joins TRBV9 to TRBJ1-1; D perhaps matches TRBD1 (6 bases). The CDR3 covers 15 residues. Germline V gene lookup returns CDR1 SGDLS and CDR2 YYNGEE. V was clipped by 2 bases and J by 0 bases, with 11 bases between them. The CDR3 reads CASSVWDTMNTEAFF. The CDR3 DNA reads TGTGCCAGCAGCGTGTGGGACACCATGAACACTGAAGCTTTCTTT.

V is TRBV19 and J is TRBJ1-6, with TRBD1 identical over 7 bases. With 5 bases clipped from V and 6 bases from J, the junction kept 16 bases outside the gene matches. Germline CDR1 and CDR2: LNHDA and SQIVND (reference sequence). The CDR3 has 18 amino acids. The CDR3 is CASSRKGASTDLNSPLHF. The DNA of the CDR3 is TGTGCCAGTAGTCGGAAGGGGGCTTCAACGGACCTTAATTCACCCCTCCACTTT.

V is TRBV19 and J is TRBJ2-6; 7 bases line up with TRBD1. The CDR3 has 16 amino acids. The V segment lost 6 bases and the J segment 0 bases; nucleotides outside the gene matches: 5. Germline V gives CDR1 LNHDA, CDR2 SQIVND (reference sequence). The CDR3 spells CASRPGQISGANVLTF. The CDR3 DNA is TGTGCCAGTAGGCCGGGACAGATCTCTGGGGCCAACGTCCTGACTTTC.

This clone came up once. The rearrangement joins TRBV11-2 to TRBJ2-7, with no clear D. The CDR3 runs to 13 residues. Germline-derived CDR1 and CDR2 are SGHAT and FQNNGV. V was cut by 1 base and J by 3 bases, with 7 bases left in between. CDR3 region: CASSLVLGYEQYF. The DNA for the CDR3 is TGTGCCAGCAGCTTAGTATTAGGCTACGAGCAGTACTTC. The full variable domain, in which reference TRBV11-2 and TRBJ2-7 provide the parts outside the CDR3, is EAGVAQSPRYKIIEKRQSVAFWCNPISGHATLYWYQQILGQGPKLLIQFQNNGVVDDSQLPKDRFSAERLKGVDSTLKIQPAKLEDSAVYLCASSLVLGYEQYFGPGTRLTVT.

The CDR3 region is CASSRGTDGEKLFF. The CDR3 DNA reads as TGTGCCAGCAGCCGAGGGACAGACGGTGAAAAACTGTTTTTT. The chain links TRBV6-5 to TRBJ1-4; 7 bases agree with TRBD1. The germline gives CDR1 MNHEY, CDR2 SVGAGI. The CDR3 consists of 14 residues. J gave up 7 bases and V 6 bases, and 8 bases lay outside the gene matches.

As to this clone: Compared with germline, one end of the junction differs, possibly owing to a read error. CDR3 DNA sequence: TGTGCCAGCAGCCCAAGCCTCGTTGCTGGCGCCAACGTCCTGACTTTC. Protein product: CASSPSLVAGANVLTF. V usage is TRBV7-2 and J usage is TRBJ2-6; D unresolved. The length of the CDR3 is 16 residues. Germline V gene sequence: CDR1 SGHTA, CDR2 FQGNSA.

V gene TRBV5-4 combines with J gene TRBJ2-3; 9 bases match TRBD2. The V gene end was trimmed by 2 bases and the J gene end by 1 base; junction bases not matched to a gene: 2. The CDR3 loop spans 15 amino acids. The germline V gene encodes CDR1 SGHNT and CDR2 YYREEE (reference sequence). CDR3 protein: CASSLWTSGTDTQYF. The CDR3 nucleotides are TGTGCCAGCAGCTTATGGACTAGCGGCACAGATACGCAGTATTTT.

This clone has only a few counts. This chain uses TRBV18 with TRBJ1-4; D is uncertain. Trimming took 2 bases from V and 2 from J, leaving 6 bases between them. The CDR3 contains 14 residues. Germline loops: CDR1 KGHSH, CDR2 LQKENI. The CDR3 loop reads CASSPSVTNEKLFF. The CDR3 DNA is TGTGCCAGCTCACCAAGCGTCACTAATGAAAAACTGTTTTTT.

The chain joins TRBV5-1 to TRBJ2-5; no definite D call. Germline V gene lookup returns CDR1 SGHRS and CDR2 YFSETQ. This CDR3 contains 13 residues. Trimming removed 7 bases at V and 4 bases at J, with 14 bases between. Written as DNA, the CDR3 is TGCGCCAGCTCCACCCCCCGCTCAGAGACCCAGTACTTC. It specifies CASSTPRSETQYF.

V gene TRBV4-1 combines with J gene TRBJ1-6; tentative D call: TRBD1 (5 bases). Trimming cost V 3 bases and J 12 bases, with 18 bases left between them. Germline V gives CDR1 MGHRA, CDR2 YSYEKL. The CDR3 covers 15 residues. CDR3 amino acids: CASSQEEKQGRPLHF. The CDR3 DNA sequence: TGCGCCAGCAGCCAGGAAGAGAAGCAGGGCAGACCCCTCCACTTT.

This clone was recorded only once. This sequence joins TRBV11-2 and TRBJ1-1; D gene unclear. Per the germline V gene, CDR1 is SGHAT and CDR2 is FQNNGV. V was pared by 5 bases and J by 5 bases, with 6 bases between. This CDR3 has 11 amino acids. CDR3 protein: CASSPWTEAFF. The CDR3 DNA follows: TGTGCCAGCAGCCCCTGGACTGAAGCTTTCTTT.